Below, 3 T cell receptor beta chains from the same sample are listed, as sequenced in a study of blood T cells in healthy people across ages. It was with a sample-barcoded 5' primer and a J-beta primer mix that a second PCR of about 6 to 12 cycles was run. MiXCR was run by TCRdb on the 5' RACE reads, yielding one entry per CDR3 protein. The sample includes 630,000 or so distinct CDR3 sequences, approximately 30% seen only once; the top ten take approximately 15%. The sample taken for sequencing was blood. The receptors derive from a woman at least 80 years old in good health.

This clonotype was seen a handful of times. A much larger clone sits a single nucleotide away, making a read error possible. The chain has TRBV6-2 or TRBV6-3 and TRBJ2-7, with 8 bases fitting TRBD1. The V gene end was trimmed by 6 bases and the J gene end by 7 bases; junction bases not matched to a gene: 17. This CDR3 region has 16 residues. Per the germline V gene, CDR1 is MNHEY and CDR2 is SVGEGT. As DNA, the CDR3 is TGTGCCAGCAGAAAAAAGGCCCAGGGGGCCTACAATGAGCAGTACTTC. It encodes CASRKKAQGAYNEQYF.

V is TRBV20-1 and J is TRBJ2-1; possible D gene TRBD1, 6 bases. The CDR3 totals 11 residues. From germline, CDR1 is DFQATT and CDR2 SNEGSKA (reference sequence). V lost 7 bases and J lost 3, with 7 bases in between. CDR3 sequence reads: CSGTVYNEQFF. Here the CDR3 DNA reads TGCAGTGGGACAGTCTACAATGAGCAGTTCTTC.

V usage is TRBV7-3 and J usage is TRBJ2-6; 10 bases are shared with TRBD1. The length of the CDR3 is 19 residues. V was pared by 5 bases and J by 0 bases, with 10 bases of the junction left unmatched. CDR1 is SGHTA and CDR2 is FQGTGA in the germline V gene. In DNA, the CDR3 is TGTGCCAGCAGCATCCGGGGACAGGGGTCAAGCTCTGGGGCCAACGTCCTGACTTTC. Its translation is CASSIRGQGSSSGANVLTF.